This T cell receptor (beta chain) comes out of a study of metastatic and nonmetastatic thyroid tumors. At the level of the study: Repertoire comparison spanned blood and tumor or nodule tissue of malignant and benign thyroid patients.

Original processing methods: Construction of a distant-metastasis classifier for papillary thyroid cancer relied on CDR3 differences across clinicopathological groups. TCRdb re-processed the PCR reads through MiXCR. The V and J calls here are based on TCRdb, not the publication. The sample contains about 13,000 clones, approximately 23% of which appear only once. Overall study results and limits: Malignant thyroid tumors reportedly had TCR beta diversity that was significantly higher than in benign nodules, in blood and tumor.

This clone has only a few counts. Its antigen is unknown. Germline V CDR1 and CDR2: MNHEY, SVGEGT. This CDR3 spans 14 amino acids. The germline V and J ends were trimmed by 2 bases and 10 bases, with 15 bases remaining between them. All patients were untreated before thyroid surgery. The clonotype was recovered from a female donor with papillary thyroid cancer or a benign thyroid nodule (not recorded which). Some clones in this sample may be carry-over from other donors' samples. What was sequenced was adjacent normal tissue. The chain uses TRBV6-2 or TRBV6-3 and TRBJ1-5; possible D gene TRBD1, 6 bases. CDR3 loop: CASSYPGQNRPQHF. The DNA of the CDR3 is TGTGCCAGCAGTTACCCTGGACAGAATCGTCCCCAGCATTTT.